This is a list of T cell receptor beta chains from one sample in a study of cytomegalovirus exposure and HLA in healthy donors. The table came from immunoSEQ multiplex PCR; TCRdb's copy has only in-frame clones and leaves some out. The sample shows roughly 60,000 clones, around three quarters of them seen only once. Sequenced sample: PBMCs. These receptors all stem from a woman in her thirties or forties in good health and CMV-seropositive. Each CDR3 is given with its conserved first and last residue. Each record gives: J gene, V gene, D gene, clone size, CDR3 protein, CDR3 DNA. D genes are given only for firm matches. Clone size is stated in some rows and not others, as once, few, many or a class when expanded.

j_call: TRBJ1-6; v_call: TRBV2; d_call: .; clone_size: .; cdr3_aa: CASSVEVGLNSPLHF; cdr3_nt: TGTGCCAGCAGTGTGGAAGTGGGGCTCAATTCACCCCTCCACTTT
j_call: TRBJ2-1; v_call: TRBV6-6; d_call: TRBD2; clone_size: .; cdr3_aa: CASRTGGAGEAEQFF; cdr3_nt: TGTGCCAGCAGGACGGGGGGGGCGGGGGAGGCTGAGCAGTTCTTC
j_call: TRBJ2-5; v_call: TRBV4-3; d_call: TRBD2; clone_size: .; cdr3_aa: CASSQDPGARGRGDQETQYF; cdr3_nt: TGCGCCAGCAGCCAAGATCCGGGGGCGCGAGGGCGGGGGGATCAAGAGACCCAGTACTTC
j_call: TRBJ2-7; v_call: TRBV2; d_call: TRBD2; clone_size: few; cdr3_aa: CASSDGGYYEQYF; cdr3_nt: TGTGCCAGCAGTGACGGGGGGTACTACGAGCAGTACTTC
j_call: TRBJ2-7; v_call: TRBV7-3; d_call: TRBD1; clone_size: .; cdr3_aa: CASSSTGTGGEQYF; cdr3_nt: TGTGCCAGCAGCTCCACCGGGACAGGAGGCGAGCAGTACTTC
j_call: TRBJ2-2; v_call: TRBV6-6; d_call: .; clone_size: .; cdr3_aa: CASSVDRSEITGELFF; cdr3_nt: TGTGCCAGCAGTGTCGACAGGAGTGAGATCACCGGGGAGCTGTTTTTT
j_call: TRBJ1-1; v_call: TRBV27; d_call: .; clone_size: .; cdr3_aa: CASSFGQGSEAFF; cdr3_nt: TGTGCCAGCAGTTTCGGGCAGGGGTCTGAAGCTTTCTTT
j_call: TRBJ2-2; v_call: TRBV9; d_call: .; clone_size: .; cdr3_aa: CASSVTGANTGELFF; cdr3_nt: TGTGCCAGCAGCGTCACGGGGGCGAACACCGGGGAGCTGTTTTTT
j_call: TRBJ2-3; v_call: TRBV7-2; d_call: TRBD2; clone_size: few; cdr3_aa: CASSSQGTREGTDTQYF; cdr3_nt: TGTGCCAGCAGCTCTCAGGGGACTAGAGAAGGCACAGATACGCAGTATTTT
j_call: TRBJ2-1; v_call: TRBV19; d_call: .; clone_size: .; cdr3_aa: CASSIGQRNEQFF; cdr3_nt: TGTGCCAGTAGTATAGGGCAGCGCAATGAGCAGTTCTTC
j_call: TRBJ1-1; v_call: TRBV19; d_call: .; clone_size: .; cdr3_aa: CASSISGRASTEAFF; cdr3_nt: TGTGCCAGTAGTATTTCAGGTCGCGCATCCACTGAAGCTTTCTTT
j_call: TRBJ2-3; v_call: TRBV10-1; d_call: .; clone_size: .; cdr3_aa: CASSDGGRGDTQYF; cdr3_nt: TGCGCCAGCTCGGATGGGGGCCGGGGAGATACGCAGTATTTT
j_call: TRBJ2-7; v_call: TRBV11-2; d_call: TRBD1; clone_size: .; cdr3_aa: CASSSYYRGEQYF; cdr3_nt: TGTGCCAGCAGCTCTTATTACAGGGGCGAGCAGTACTTC
j_call: TRBJ2-7; v_call: TRBV5-4; d_call: .; clone_size: .; cdr3_aa: CASSSMRGGVDEQYF; cdr3_nt: TGTGCCAGCAGTTCTATGAGGGGGGGGGTAGACGAGCAGTACTTC
j_call: TRBJ2-1; v_call: TRBV18; d_call: .; clone_size: .; cdr3_aa: CASSPGGNEQFF; cdr3_nt: TGTGCCAGCTCACCCGGAGGGAATGAGCAGTTCTTC
j_call: TRBJ1-4; v_call: TRBV5-4; d_call: .; clone_size: .; cdr3_aa: CASSLGLRASTNEKLFF; cdr3_nt: TGTGCCAGCAGCTTGGGTCTCAGGGCCTCAACTAATGAAAAACTGTTTTTT
j_call: TRBJ1-2; v_call: TRBV6-4; d_call: TRBD1; clone_size: .; cdr3_aa: CASSPGQLNYGYTF; cdr3_nt: TGTGCCAGCAGTCCGGGACAGCTTAACTATGGCTACACCTTC
j_call: TRBJ2-4; v_call: TRBV7-6; d_call: .; clone_size: .; cdr3_aa: CASSLSSGGASGKNIQYF; cdr3_nt: TGTGCCAGCAGCTTATCCTCCGGAGGGGCAAGTGGCAAAAACATTCAGTACTTC
j_call: TRBJ2-2; v_call: TRBV29-1; d_call: .; clone_size: .; cdr3_aa: CSVEGPGYTGELFF; cdr3_nt: TGCAGCGTTGAAGGGCCAGGGTACACCGGGGAGCTGTTTTTT
j_call: TRBJ2-3; v_call: TRBV2; d_call: .; clone_size: .; cdr3_aa: CASRKGPDTQYF; cdr3_nt: TGTGCCAGCCGAAAGGGGCCAGATACGCAGTATTTT
j_call: TRBJ2-5; v_call: TRBV9; d_call: .; clone_size: .; cdr3_aa: CASSVYVSSRETQYF; cdr3_nt: TGTGCCAGCAGCGTATATGTCTCCAGCAGGGAGACCCAGTACTTC
j_call: TRBJ1-1; v_call: TRBV30; d_call: .; clone_size: .; cdr3_aa: CAWSEGRGWNTEAFF; cdr3_nt: TGTGCCTGGAGTGAGGGGAGGGGTTGGAACACTGAAGCTTTCTTT
j_call: TRBJ1-4; v_call: TRBV5-1; d_call: .; clone_size: .; cdr3_aa: CASRPRETEKLFF; cdr3_nt: TGCGCCAGCAGGCCCAGGGAAACTGAAAAACTGTTTTTT
j_call: TRBJ2-5; v_call: TRBV6-4; d_call: .; clone_size: .; cdr3_aa: CASPSEGETQYF; cdr3_nt: TGTGCCAGCCCCTCGGAGGGAGAGACCCAGTACTTC
j_call: TRBJ2-1; v_call: TRBV5-5; d_call: TRBD2; clone_size: .; cdr3_aa: CASSLTSGEVSYNEQFF; cdr3_nt: TGTGCCAGCAGCTTGACTAGCGGGGAGGTCTCCTACAATGAGCAGTTCTTC
j_call: TRBJ1-2; v_call: TRBV4-3; d_call: .; clone_size: .; cdr3_aa: CASSWDTDNYGYTF; cdr3_nt: TGCGCCAGCAGCTGGGACACCGATAACTATGGCTACACCTTC
j_call: TRBJ2-5; v_call: TRBV7-2; d_call: TRBD1; clone_size: few; cdr3_aa: CASSRRTGADQETQYF; cdr3_nt: TGTGCCAGCAGCAGGCGGACAGGTGCCGACCAAGAGACCCAGTACTTC
j_call: TRBJ2-3; v_call: TRBV30; d_call: TRBD2; clone_size: .; cdr3_aa: CAWSWSSGGLTDTQYF; cdr3_nt: TGTGCCTGGAGTTGGTCTAGCGGGGGGTTAACAGATACGCAGTATTTT
j_call: TRBJ2-1; v_call: TRBV11-2; d_call: TRBD1; clone_size: .; cdr3_aa: CASRQIKKGQGISNEQFF; cdr3_nt: TGTGCCAGCAGACAAATCAAAAAGGGACAGGGGATTTCCAATGAGCAGTTCTTC
j_call: TRBJ2-5; v_call: TRBV9; d_call: .; clone_size: .; cdr3_aa: CASSAEETQYF; cdr3_nt: TGTGCCAGCAGCGCCGAAGAGACCCAGTACTTC
j_call: TRBJ2-7; v_call: TRBV7-7; d_call: TRBD1; clone_size: .; cdr3_aa: CASSPGQWNEQYF; cdr3_nt: TGTGCTAGCAGCCCGGGACAGTGGAACGAGCAGTACTTC
j_call: TRBJ2-2; v_call: TRBV12-1; d_call: .; clone_size: .; cdr3_aa: CASGGIPGELFF; cdr3_nt: TGTGCCAGCGGAGGGATCCCCGGGGAGCTGTTTTTT
j_call: TRBJ2-1; v_call: TRBV6-1; d_call: TRBD2; clone_size: .; cdr3_aa: CASSVASGGYNEQFF; cdr3_nt: TGTGCCAGCAGTGTGGCTAGCGGGGGGTACAATGAGCAGTTCTTC
j_call: TRBJ1-6; v_call: TRBV4-3; d_call: TRBD1; clone_size: .; cdr3_aa: CASSPGQRENSPLHF; cdr3_nt: TGCGCCAGCAGCCCGGGACAGAGAGAAAATTCACCCCTCCACTTT
j_call: TRBJ2-2; v_call: TRBV9; d_call: .; clone_size: .; cdr3_aa: CASTEQGAGELFF; cdr3_nt: TGTGCCAGCACGGAACAGGGAGCCGGGGAGCTGTTTTTT
j_call: TRBJ1-2; v_call: TRBV9; d_call: TRBD1; clone_size: once; cdr3_aa: CASTRQGEGYTF; cdr3_nt: TGTGCCAGCACCAGACAGGGGGAGGGCTACACCTTC
j_call: TRBJ2-3; v_call: TRBV7-8; d_call: TRBD2; clone_size: .; cdr3_aa: CASSSWGGTRTDTQYF; cdr3_nt: TGTGCCAGCAGCTCCTGGGGGGGGACGCGCACAGATACGCAGTATTTT
j_call: TRBJ2-7; v_call: TRBV27; d_call: .; clone_size: .; cdr3_aa: CASSWTAGHEQYF; cdr3_nt: TGTGCCAGCAGCTGGACAGCAGGCCACGAGCAGTACTTC
j_call: TRBJ1-3; v_call: TRBV14; d_call: TRBD1; clone_size: .; cdr3_aa: CASSQVRGLLGNTIYF; cdr3_nt: TGTGCCAGCAGCCAAGTAAGGGGGCTCCTCGGAAACACCATATATTTT
j_call: TRBJ1-6; v_call: TRBV5-4; d_call: .; clone_size: .; cdr3_aa: CASSSSPLRVGNSPLHF; cdr3_nt: TGTGCCAGCAGCTCTTCGCCCCTCAGGGTGGGCAATTCACCCCTCCACTTT
j_call: TRBJ2-1; v_call: TRBV9; d_call: TRBD2; clone_size: .; cdr3_aa: CASSPGLAPGTGQFF; cdr3_nt: TGTGCCAGCAGCCCCGGACTAGCGCCCGGGACGGGGCAGTTCTTC
j_call: TRBJ2-7; v_call: TRBV6-1; d_call: TRBD1; clone_size: .; cdr3_aa: CASSRGQFSYEQYF; cdr3_nt: TGTGCCAGCAGCCGGGGACAGTTCTCCTACGAGCAGTACTTC
j_call: TRBJ2-3; v_call: TRBV9; d_call: .; clone_size: .; cdr3_aa: CASSPSTDTQYF; cdr3_nt: TGTGCCAGCAGCCCAAGCACAGATACGCAGTATTTT